This T cell receptor beta chain was documented in a study of blood T cell repertoires in COVID-19. Study-wide context: The study drew acute and convalescent COVID-19 samples from the United States, Italy and Spain. From T cells, B-cell-depleted T cells, or PBMCs came the material, which was cDNA or gDNA.

Authors' methods: Reference gene primer amplification gave nucleated cell count estimates. Profiled with immunoSEQ multiplex PCR; TCRdb holds only in-frame clones, not every one. V and J calls and clone size follow that table, whereas D and trimming were derived from the DNA. The data contain 150,000 or so clones, roughly 70% of them seen just once; the ten biggest clones take up about 3%. The J segment lost 0 bases and the V segment lost 6 bases, leaving 4 bases of the junction unmatched. The CDR3 is 14 residues long. The V gene's germline CDR1 is MDHEN and CDR2 SYDVKM. The receptor was derived from a woman older than 75 with acute or convalescent COVID-19. The sample was peripheral blood. The chain links TRBV28 to TRBJ1-2; 7 nucleotides match TRBD1. The CDR3 region has the DNA TGTGCCAGCAGACCAGGGACAGCTAACTATGGCTACACCTTC. Its translation is CASRPGTANYGYTF.